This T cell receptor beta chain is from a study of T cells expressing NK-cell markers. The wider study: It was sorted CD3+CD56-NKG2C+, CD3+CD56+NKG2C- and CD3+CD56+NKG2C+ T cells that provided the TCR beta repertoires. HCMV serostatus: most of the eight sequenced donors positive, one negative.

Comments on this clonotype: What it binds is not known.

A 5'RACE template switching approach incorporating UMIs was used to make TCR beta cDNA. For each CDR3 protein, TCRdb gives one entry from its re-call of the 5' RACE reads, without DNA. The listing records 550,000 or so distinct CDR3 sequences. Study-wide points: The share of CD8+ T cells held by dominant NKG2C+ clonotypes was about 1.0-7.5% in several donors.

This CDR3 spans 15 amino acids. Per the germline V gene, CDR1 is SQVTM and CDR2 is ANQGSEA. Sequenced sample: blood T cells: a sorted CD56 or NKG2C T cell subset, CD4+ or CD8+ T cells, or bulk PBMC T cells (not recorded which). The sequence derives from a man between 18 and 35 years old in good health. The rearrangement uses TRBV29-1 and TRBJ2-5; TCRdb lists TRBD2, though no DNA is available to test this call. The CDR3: CSPIRVREGQETQYF.